This T cell receptor beta chain was identified in a study of cytomegalovirus exposure and HLA in healthy donors. Study details: Out of 170 million or so T cells, an earlier analysis found 117 million unique TCR beta sequences in total. General observations from the study: Altogether, about 160 TCR beta chains were recorded as cytomegalovirus-associated. When analyzed later, the rates of TCR association showed variation by HLA locus, with DRB1 the most and HLA-C the fewest. In vitro checks showed that three CMV-associated chains really do target CMV antigens.

This CDR3 region has 15 residues. The germline CDR1 and CDR2 sequences are MDHEN and SYDVKM. V lost 3 bases to trimming and J lost 3 bases, with 12 bases between them. 60 Vbeta and 13 Jbeta primers were used in PCR. Generated by immunoSEQ multiplex PCR, the TCRdb table keeps only in-frame clones and is missing some. The data contain fewer than 300,000 clones, roughly 90% of them singletons. A note on this clone: Its matching antigen is unknown.

The sequence was obtained from a man aged 40-55 years in good health and CMV-seropositive. The specimen sequenced was PBMCs. This chain uses TRBV28 with TRBJ1-5; possibly TRBD1 for D (5 bases). The CDR3 is CASSLIGEVNQPQHF. The CDR3 nucleotides are TGTGCCAGCAGTTTGATAGGGGAGGTCAATCAGCCCCAGCATTTT. Supplemented by reference TRBV28 and TRBJ1-5, the full variable domain reads DVKVTQSSRYLVKRTGEKVFLECVQDMDHENMFWYRQDPGLGLRLIYFSYDVKMKEKGDIPEGYSVSREKKERFSLILESASTNQTSMYLCASSLIGEVNQPQHFGDGTRLSIL.